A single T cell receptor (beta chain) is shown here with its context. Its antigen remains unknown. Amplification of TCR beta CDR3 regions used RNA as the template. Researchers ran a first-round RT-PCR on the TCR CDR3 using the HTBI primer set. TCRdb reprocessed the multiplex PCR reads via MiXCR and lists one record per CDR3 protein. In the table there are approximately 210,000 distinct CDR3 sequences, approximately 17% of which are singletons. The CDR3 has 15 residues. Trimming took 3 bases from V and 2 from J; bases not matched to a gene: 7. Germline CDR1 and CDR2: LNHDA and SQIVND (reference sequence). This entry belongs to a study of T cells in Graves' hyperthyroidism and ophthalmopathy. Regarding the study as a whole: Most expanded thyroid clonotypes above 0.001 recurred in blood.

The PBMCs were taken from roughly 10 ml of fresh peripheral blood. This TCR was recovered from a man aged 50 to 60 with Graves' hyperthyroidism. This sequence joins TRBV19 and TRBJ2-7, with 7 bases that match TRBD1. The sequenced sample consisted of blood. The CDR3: CASSIYGTAPYEQYF. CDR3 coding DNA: TGTGCCAGTAGTATTTACGGGACAGCTCCCTACGAGCAGTACTTC.